The TCR beta chain under discussion was sequenced for a study of T-cell reconstitution after alpha-beta-depleted transplantation in children. Study-level points and caveats: Where alpha-beta T cells came from about two months after transplant was reportedly several hundred expanded graft clones. T-cell counts and diversity at one year post-transplant came mainly from newly produced T cells. Diversity of TCRbeta at day 60 was high in some patients, arising from surviving recipient T cells and thymic progenitors.

Unique molecular identifiers tagged the TCRbeta library. MiXCR was run by TCRdb on the PCR reads, yielding one entry per CDR3 protein. This sample has fewer than 350,000 distinct CDR3 sequences, with roughly 9.1% found just once. On this clonotype itself: Its antigen is still unknown.

This CDR3 is 14 amino acids long. Looked up from germline, CDR1 is MDHEN and CDR2 is SYDVKM. Trimming removed 5 bases from V and 2 bases from J, with 11 bases in between. This sequence joins TRBV28 and TRBJ2-3; D possibly corresponds to TRBD1 (5 bases). Sequenced here: PBMCs, sampled before TCRalphabeta/CD19-depleted stem cell transplant. The receptor was isolated from a boy in the first two years of life with acute myeloid leukemia, due to receive a stem cell transplant. Here the CDR3 DNA reads TGTGCCAGCAGTCACCGACAGTTCACAGATACGCAGTATTTT. This codes for CASSHRQFTDTQYF.